A single sample is the source of the 21 T cell receptor beta chains below, sequenced in a study of T cell changes during pregnancy in multiple sclerosis. TCRdb's table, derived via immunoSEQ multiplex PCR, lists solely in-frame clones and lacks some. Of tens of thousands of clones in the sample, roughly nine tenths are singletons; the top ten hold 1.5% to 2%. The source was peripheral blood, collected in the first trimester of pregnancy. These TCRs come from a female donor in good health, enrolled as a control in a pregnancy study.

The V gene is TRBV2, the J gene TRBJ1-5; D call uncertain. Germline loops: CDR1 SNHLY, CDR2 FYNNEI. The CDR3 is 12 residues long. As DNA, the CDR3 is TGTGCTTCGACCGGGTACAATCAGCCCCAGCATTTT. Translation: CASTGYNQPQHF.

The chain is built from TRBV2 and TRBJ2-1; TRBD2 matches 11 bases. There are 16 residues in the CDR3. Trimming cost V 2 bases and J 4 bases; bases outside gene matches: 4. Germline V gene sequence: CDR1 SNHLY, CDR2 FYNNEI. CDR3 amino acids: CASSESTSGIYNEQFF. In DNA form, the CDR3 reads TGTGCCAGCAGTGAATCGACTAGCGGGATTTACAATGAGCAGTTCTTC. The variable domain in full, completed from reference TRBV2 and TRBJ2-1, reads EPEVTQTPSHQVTQMGQEVILRCVPISNHLYFYWYRQILGQKVEFLVSFYNNEISEKSEIFDDQFSVERPDGSNFTLKIRSTKLEDSAMYFCASSESTSGIYNEQFFGPGTRLTVL.

The CDR3 DNA reads TGTGCCAGCACCCCAGGGGGCTCATCCTACGAGCAGTACTTC. Protein product: CASTPGGSSYEQYF. The V call is TRBV27, the J call TRBJ2-7; the match to TRBD1 covers 8 bases. Germline V gene lookup returns CDR1 MNHEY and CDR2 SMNVEV (reference sequence). Trimming cost V 7 bases and J 1 base; bases outside gene matches: 6. This CDR3 region has 14 residues.

J is TRBJ2-7 and V is TRBV11-2, with TRBD1 identical over 10 bases. V gave up 3 bases and J gave up 1 base; unmatched junction bases: 3. The V gene's germline CDR1 is SGHAT and CDR2 FQNNGV. This CDR3 contains 15 residues. Here the CDR3 DNA reads TGTGCCAGCAGCTTCGGGACAGGGGTATCCTACGAGCAGTACTTC. Amino acid sequence: CASSFGTGVSYEQYF.

This clone was observed a handful of times. The V call is TRBV27, the J call TRBJ2-3, with TRBD2 matching over 14 bases. Unmatched junction bases numbered 6, after V lost 5 bases and J lost 5 bases. The CDR3 runs 16 residues. Germline assignment: CDR1 MNHEY and CDR2 SMNVEV (reference sequence). Written as DNA, the CDR3 is TGTGCCAGCAGTAAACCGGGACTAGCGGGAGTAGATACGCAGTATTTT. Protein sequence: CASSKPGLAGVDTQYF.

V is TRBV5-1 and J is TRBJ2-3, with 16 bases that match TRBD2. Germline CDR1 reads SGHRS; CDR2 reads YFSETQ. The CDR3 consists of 17 residues. V dropped 4 bases and J dropped 5; count of bases not matched to a gene: 7. The CDR3 is CASSEPGLAGGVDTQYF. CDR3 in DNA: TGCGCCAGCAGCGAACCGGGACTAGCGGGAGGGGTAGATACGCAGTATTTT.

The gene calls are TRBV28 and TRBJ1-5; 7 nucleotides agree with TRBD1. Per germline, CDR1 MDHEN and CDR2 SYDVKM. The V segment lost 4 bases and the J segment 1 base; nucleotides outside the gene matches: 10. This CDR3 is built from 17 residues. CDR3 protein: CASSSPRTGGSNQPQHF. The DNA of the CDR3 is TGTGCCAGCAGTTCTCCGAGGACAGGAGGGAGCAATCAGCCCCAGCATTTT.

The sample holds one count of this clone. This chain's CDR3 is CASRPLGGRNYEQYF. Here the CDR3 DNA reads TGTGCCAGCAGACCCCTGGGCGGGAGGAACTACGAGCAGTACTTC. This rearrangement joins TRBV27 to TRBJ2-7; 8 positions match TRBD2. V was clipped by 6 bases and J by 3 bases; unmatched bases: 10. Germline V gives CDR1 MNHEY, CDR2 SMNVEV (reference sequence). This CDR3 spans 15 amino acids.

The chain joins TRBV28 to TRBJ2-5; 12 nucleotides line up with TRBD1. The germline V gene has CDR1 MDHEN and CDR2 SYDVKM. With 6 bases clipped from V and 5 bases from J, the junction kept 13 bases outside the gene matches. This CDR3 has 17 amino acids. The CDR3 protein is CASSQPGDRGRRETQYF. CDR3 DNA: TGTGCCAGCAGCCAACCGGGGGACAGGGGGCGCCGGGAGACCCAGTACTTC.

CDR3 protein: CASSPRQGTSYNEQFF. CDR3 coding DNA: TGTGCCAGCAGTCCCAGACAGGGTACCTCCTACAATGAGCAGTTCTTC. The rearrangement uses TRBV27 and TRBJ2-1; 7 bases agree with TRBD1. The CDR3 runs 16 residues. The V gene's germline CDR1 is MNHEY and CDR2 SMNVEV (reference sequence). V lost 5 bases, J lost 0 bases, and 7 bases stayed unmatched.

This chain joins TRBV28 and TRBJ2-4, with TRBD2 matching 7 bases. The CDR3 is 13 residues long. After removal of 6 bases from V and 4 bases from J, the junction contained 3 bases not matched to a gene. The V gene's germline CDR1 is MDHEN and CDR2 SYDVKM. Here the CDR3 DNA reads TGTGCCAGCAGCTTGGGGGGGAAAAACATTCAGTACTTC. This translates into CASSLGGKNIQYF. The full variable domain, in which reference TRBV28 and TRBJ2-4 provide the parts outside the CDR3, is DVKVTQSSRYLVKRTGEKVFLECVQDMDHENMFWYRQDPGLGLRLIYFSYDVKMKEKGDIPEGYSVSREKKERFSLILESASTNQTSMYLCASSLGGKNIQYFGAGTRLSVL.

This clone appeared a single time. This chain connects TRBV28 to TRBJ1-5; TRBD1 matches 9 bases. CDR3 length: 16 residues. The V and J ends lost 6 bases and 4 bases, in that order; junction bases with no gene match: 10. The germline CDR1 and CDR2 sequences are MDHEN and SYDVKM. CDR3 sequence: CASRAGTGIGNQPQHF. Here the CDR3 DNA reads TGTGCCAGCAGAGCCGGGACAGGGATAGGGAATCAGCCCCAGCATTTT.

The chain joins TRBV5-1 to TRBJ2-5, with 8 bases lining up with TRBD2. Germline V gene lookup returns CDR1 SGHRS and CDR2 YFSETQ. V lost 3 bases, J lost 4 bases, and 11 bases stayed unmatched. The CDR3 length is 16 residues. This CDR3 is CASSSSSGSWGETQYF. The CDR3 DNA sequence: TGCGCCAGCAGCTCGTCAAGCGGGAGCTGGGGAGAGACCCAGTACTTC.

This rearrangement joins TRBV5-1 to TRBJ2-7; TRBD2 agrees at 10 bases. The CDR3 covers 12 residues. The trim removed 7 bases at V and 5 bases at J, leaving 3 bases unmatched. Germline CDR1 and CDR2: SGHRS and YFSETQ. CDR3 DNA sequence: TGCGCCAGCGCGAGCGGGAGGGACGAGCAGTACTTC. Translation gives CASASGRDEQYF.

This chain uses TRBV9 with TRBJ1-2; 8 bases agree with TRBD1. The CDR3 spans 13 residues. Trimming took 5 bases from V and 4 from J; bases not matched to a gene: 4. CDR1 is SGDLS and CDR2 is YYNGEE in the germline V gene. The CDR3 protein is CASSLTGGYGYTF. CDR3 nucleotides: TGTGCCAGCAGTCTAACAGGGGGCTATGGCTACACCTTC. The full variable domain, in which reference TRBV9 and TRBJ1-2 provide the parts outside the CDR3, is DSGVTQTPKHLITATGQRVTLRCSPRSGDLSVYWYQQSLDQGLQFLIQYYNGEERAKGNILERFSAQQFPDLHSELNLSSLELGDSALYFCASSLTGGYGYTFGSGTRLTVV.

The V and J genes are TRBV4-1 and TRBJ2-2; no firm D call. This CDR3 comprises 12 residues. V dropped 2 bases and J dropped 6 bases, with 4 bases sitting between them. Germline V gives CDR1 MGHRA, CDR2 YSYEKL. This CDR3 reads CASSQSSGELFF. The CDR3 coding sequence is TGCGCCAGCAGCCAAAGCTCCGGGGAGCTGTTTTTT.

The chain has TRBV6-6 and TRBJ2-2, with a tentative D call TRBD1 (6 bases). V shed 5 bases and J shed 6 bases, with 10 bases lying between them. The CDR3 is 13 amino acids. CDR1 and CDR2 (germline): MNHNY, SVGAGI (reference sequence). Here the CDR3 reads CASSPQGPGELFF. The CDR3 DNA is TGTGCCAGCAGTCCACAGGGTCCCGGGGAGCTGTTTTTT.

The chain links TRBV5-1 to TRBJ2-7, with a tentative D call TRBD2 (6 bases). Trimming left V 0 bases short and J 2 bases short, with 9 bases between. CDR1 is SGHRS, CDR2 YFSETQ, per germline. CDR3 size: 14 residues. This CDR3 reads CASSLAGLTYEQYF. The CDR3 DNA sequence: TGCGCCAGCAGCTTGGCGGGACTGACCTACGAGCAGTACTTC.

The chain has TRBV4-1 and TRBJ2-5; D perhaps matches TRBD2 (6 bases). The V end was cut by 3 bases, the J end by 3 bases, with 11 bases between. This CDR3 comprises 14 residues. From germline, CDR1 is MGHRA and CDR2 YSYEKL. This chain's CDR3 is CASSHWGVEETQYF. The CDR3 nucleotides are TGCGCCAGCAGCCATTGGGGGGTAGAAGAGACCCAGTACTTC.

The chain uses TRBV7-8 and TRBJ1-5; D may be TRBD1 (5 bases). V gave up 1 base and J gave up 5 bases, with 12 bases separating them. From germline, CDR1 is SGHVS and CDR2 FQNEAQ. This CDR3 has 15 residues. DNA of the CDR3: TGTGCCAGCAGCTTAGTAGGGACTGGCGATCAGCCCCAGCATTTT. Amino acids: CASSLVGTGDQPQHF.

V is TRBV6-1 and J is TRBJ1-1; D is uncertain. This CDR3 has 14 residues. Trimming cost V 3 bases and J 2 bases, with 10 bases left between them. The germline V gene encodes CDR1 MNHNS and CDR2 SASEGT. The DNA for the CDR3 is TGTGCCAGCAGTGATACACAGTTTAACACTGAAGCTTTCTTT. Its protein is CASSDTQFNTEAFF.